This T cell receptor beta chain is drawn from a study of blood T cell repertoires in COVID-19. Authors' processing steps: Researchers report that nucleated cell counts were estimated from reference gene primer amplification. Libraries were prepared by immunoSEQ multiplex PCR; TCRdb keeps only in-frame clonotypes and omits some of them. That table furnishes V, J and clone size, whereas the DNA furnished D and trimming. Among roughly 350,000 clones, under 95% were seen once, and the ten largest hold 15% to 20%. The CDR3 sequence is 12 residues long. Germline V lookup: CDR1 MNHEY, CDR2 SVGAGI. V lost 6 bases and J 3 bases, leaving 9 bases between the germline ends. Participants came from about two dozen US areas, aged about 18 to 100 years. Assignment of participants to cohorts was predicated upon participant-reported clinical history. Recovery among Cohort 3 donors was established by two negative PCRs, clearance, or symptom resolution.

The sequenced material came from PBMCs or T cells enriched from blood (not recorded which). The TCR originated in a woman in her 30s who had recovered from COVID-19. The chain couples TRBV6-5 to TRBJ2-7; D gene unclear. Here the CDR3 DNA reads TGTGCCAGCAGCCATAATAGCTACGAGCAGTACTTC. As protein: CASSHNSYEQYF.